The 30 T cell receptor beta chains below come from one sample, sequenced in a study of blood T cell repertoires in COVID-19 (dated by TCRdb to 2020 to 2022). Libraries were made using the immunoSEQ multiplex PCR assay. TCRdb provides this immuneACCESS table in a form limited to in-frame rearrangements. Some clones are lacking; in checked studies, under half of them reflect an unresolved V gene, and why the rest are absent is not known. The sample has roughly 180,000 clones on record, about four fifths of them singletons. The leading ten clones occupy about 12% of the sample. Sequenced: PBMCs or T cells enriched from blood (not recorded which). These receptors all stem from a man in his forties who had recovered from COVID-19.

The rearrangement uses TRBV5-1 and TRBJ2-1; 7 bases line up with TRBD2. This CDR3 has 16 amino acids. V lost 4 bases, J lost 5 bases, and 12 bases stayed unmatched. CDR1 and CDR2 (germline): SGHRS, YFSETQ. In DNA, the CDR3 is TGCGCCAGCAGCCAAGTTCTAGCGGAGATAAACAATGAGCAGTTCTTC. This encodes CASSQVLAEINNEQFF.

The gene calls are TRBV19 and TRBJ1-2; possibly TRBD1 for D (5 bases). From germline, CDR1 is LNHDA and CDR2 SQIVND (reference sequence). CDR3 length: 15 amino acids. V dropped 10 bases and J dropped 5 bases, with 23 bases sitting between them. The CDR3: CATAYRDSGRYGYTF. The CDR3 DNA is TGTGCCACCGCTTACCGGGACTCGGGGAGGTATGGCTACACCTTC.

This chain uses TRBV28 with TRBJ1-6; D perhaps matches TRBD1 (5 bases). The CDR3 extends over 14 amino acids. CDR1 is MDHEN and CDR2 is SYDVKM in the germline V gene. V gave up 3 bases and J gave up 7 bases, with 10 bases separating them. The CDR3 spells CASSLKYRNSPLHF. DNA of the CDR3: TGTGCCAGCAGTTTGAAATACAGGAATTCACCCCTCCACTTT. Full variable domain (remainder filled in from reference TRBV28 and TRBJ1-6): DVKVTQSSRYLVKRTGEKVFLECVQDMDHENMFWYRQDPGLGLRLIYFSYDVKMKEKGDIPEGYSVSREKKERFSLILESASTNQTSMYLCASSLKYRNSPLHFGNGTRLTVT.

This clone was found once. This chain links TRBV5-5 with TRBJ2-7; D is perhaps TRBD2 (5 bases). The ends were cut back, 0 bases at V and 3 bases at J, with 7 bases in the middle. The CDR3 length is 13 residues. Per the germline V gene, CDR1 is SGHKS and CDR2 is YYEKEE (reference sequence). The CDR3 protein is CASSLGAGYEQYV. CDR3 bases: TGTGCCAGCAGCTTGGGGGCGGGCTACGAGCAGTACGTC.

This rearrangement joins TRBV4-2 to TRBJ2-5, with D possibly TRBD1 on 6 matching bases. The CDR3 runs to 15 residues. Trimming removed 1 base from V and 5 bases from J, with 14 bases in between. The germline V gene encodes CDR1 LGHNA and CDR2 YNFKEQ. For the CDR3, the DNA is TGTGCCAGCAGCCAAGGGACAGCCGCCGCCGAGACCCAGTACTTC. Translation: CASSQGTAAAETQYF.

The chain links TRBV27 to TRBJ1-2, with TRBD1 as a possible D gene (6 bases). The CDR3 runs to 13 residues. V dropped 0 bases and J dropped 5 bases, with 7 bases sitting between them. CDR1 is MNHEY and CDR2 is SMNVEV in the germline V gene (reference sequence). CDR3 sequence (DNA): TGTGCCAGCAGTTTATCGAGGGGGTATGGCTACACCTTC. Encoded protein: CASSLSRGYGYTF.

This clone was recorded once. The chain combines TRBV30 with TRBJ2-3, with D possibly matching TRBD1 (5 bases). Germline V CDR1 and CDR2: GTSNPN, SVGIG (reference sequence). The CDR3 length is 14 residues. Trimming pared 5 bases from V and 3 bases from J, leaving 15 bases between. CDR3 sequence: CAWSRDWTTDTQYF. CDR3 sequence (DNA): TGTGCCTGGTCCAGAGATTGGACAACAGATACGCAGTATTTT.

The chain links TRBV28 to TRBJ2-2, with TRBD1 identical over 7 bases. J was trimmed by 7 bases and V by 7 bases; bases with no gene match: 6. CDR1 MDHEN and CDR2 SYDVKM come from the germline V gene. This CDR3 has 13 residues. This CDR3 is CASKQGFDGELFF. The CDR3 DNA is TGTGCCAGCAAACAGGGGTTTGACGGGGAGCTGTTTTTT. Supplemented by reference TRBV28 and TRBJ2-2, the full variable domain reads DVKVTQSSRYLVKRTGEKVFLECVQDMDHENMFWYRQDPGLGLRLIYFSYDVKMKEKGDIPEGYSVSREKKERFSLILESASTNQTSMYLCASKQGFDGELFFGEGSRLTVL.

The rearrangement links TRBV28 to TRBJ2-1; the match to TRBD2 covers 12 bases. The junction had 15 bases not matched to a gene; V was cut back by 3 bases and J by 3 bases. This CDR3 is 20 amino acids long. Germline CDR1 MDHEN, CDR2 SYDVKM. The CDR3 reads CASSFPADLAGGPHYNEQFF. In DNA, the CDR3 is TGTGCCAGCAGTTTCCCTGCTGATCTAGCGGGAGGGCCGCACTACAATGAGCAGTTCTTC.

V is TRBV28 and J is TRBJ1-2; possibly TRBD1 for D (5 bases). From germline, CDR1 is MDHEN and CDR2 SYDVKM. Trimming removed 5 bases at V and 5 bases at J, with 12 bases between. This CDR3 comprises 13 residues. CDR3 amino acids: CASSPGQLYGYTF. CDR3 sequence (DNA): TGTGCCAGCAGTCCAGGACAACTTTATGGCTACACCTTC.

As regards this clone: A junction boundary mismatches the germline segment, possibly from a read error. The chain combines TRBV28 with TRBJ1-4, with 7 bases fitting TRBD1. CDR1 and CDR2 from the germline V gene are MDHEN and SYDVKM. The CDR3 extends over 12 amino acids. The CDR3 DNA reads TGTGCCAGCAGTTTAGGTGAGGGGGCGCAAGGCTTT. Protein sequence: CASSLGEGAQGF.

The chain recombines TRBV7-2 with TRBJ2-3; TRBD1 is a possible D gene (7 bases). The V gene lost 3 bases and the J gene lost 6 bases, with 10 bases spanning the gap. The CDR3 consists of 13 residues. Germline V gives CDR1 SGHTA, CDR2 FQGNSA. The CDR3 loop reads CASSFAGGDTQYF. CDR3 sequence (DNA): TGTGCCAGCAGCTTTGCAGGGGGGGATACGCAGTATTTT.

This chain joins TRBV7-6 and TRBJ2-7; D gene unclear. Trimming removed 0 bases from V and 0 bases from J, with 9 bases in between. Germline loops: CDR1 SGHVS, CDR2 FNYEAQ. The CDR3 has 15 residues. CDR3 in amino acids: CASSLAMAPSYEQYF. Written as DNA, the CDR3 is TGTGCCAGCAGCTTAGCGATGGCTCCCTCCTACGAGCAGTACTTC.

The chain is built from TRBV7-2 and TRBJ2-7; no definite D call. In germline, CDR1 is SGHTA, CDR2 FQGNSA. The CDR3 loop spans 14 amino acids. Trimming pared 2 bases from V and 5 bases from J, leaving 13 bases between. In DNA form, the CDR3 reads TGTGCCAGCAGCTTATATAGTACAGCCAACGAGCAGTACGTC. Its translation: CASSLYSTANEQYV.

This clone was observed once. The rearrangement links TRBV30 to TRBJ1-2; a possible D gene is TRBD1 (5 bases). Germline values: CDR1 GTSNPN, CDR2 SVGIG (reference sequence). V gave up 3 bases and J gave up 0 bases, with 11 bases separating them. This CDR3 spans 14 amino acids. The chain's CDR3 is CAWRGEDTNYGYTF. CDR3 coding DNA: TGTGCCTGGAGGGGGGAGGACACTAACTATGGCTACACCTTC.

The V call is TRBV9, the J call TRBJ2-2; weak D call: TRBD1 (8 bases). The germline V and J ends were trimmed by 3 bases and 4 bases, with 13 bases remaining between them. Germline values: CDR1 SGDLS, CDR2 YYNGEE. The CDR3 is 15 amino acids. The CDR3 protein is CASSEYRGGTGELFF. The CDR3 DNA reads TGTGCCAGCAGCGAATACAGGGGGGGCACCGGGGAGCTGTTTTTT. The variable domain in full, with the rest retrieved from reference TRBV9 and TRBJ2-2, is DSGVTQTPKHLITATGQRVTLRCSPRSGDLSVYWYQQSLDQGLQFLIQYYNGEERAKGNILERFSAQQFPDLHSELNLSSLELGDSALYFCASSEYRGGTGELFFGEGSRLTVL.

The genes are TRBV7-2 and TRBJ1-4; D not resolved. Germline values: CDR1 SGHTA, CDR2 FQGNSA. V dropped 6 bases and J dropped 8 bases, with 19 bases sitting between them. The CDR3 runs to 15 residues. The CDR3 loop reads CASSGVSSGYEKLFF. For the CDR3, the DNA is TGTGCCAGCAGTGGAGTGAGCAGCGGGTACGAAAAACTGTTTTTT.

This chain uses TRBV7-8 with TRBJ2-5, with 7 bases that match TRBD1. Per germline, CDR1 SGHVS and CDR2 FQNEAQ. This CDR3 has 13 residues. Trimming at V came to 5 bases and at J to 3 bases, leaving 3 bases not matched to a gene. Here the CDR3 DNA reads TGTGCCAGCAGCAAGACAGGGAAAGAGACCCAGTACTTC. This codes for CASSKTGKETQYF. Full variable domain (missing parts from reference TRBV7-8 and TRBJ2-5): GAGVSQSPRYKVAKRGQDVALRCDPISGHVSLFWYQQALGQGPEFLTYFQNEAQLDKSGLPSDRFFAERPEGSVSTLKIQRTQQEDSAVYLCASSKTGKETQYFGPGTRLLVL.

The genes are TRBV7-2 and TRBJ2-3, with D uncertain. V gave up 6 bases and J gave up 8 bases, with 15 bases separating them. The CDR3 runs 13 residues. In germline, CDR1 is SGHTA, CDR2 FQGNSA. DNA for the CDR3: TGTGCCAGCAGGGCCCCGTCATCCCTTACGCAGTATTTT. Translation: CASRAPSSLTQYF.

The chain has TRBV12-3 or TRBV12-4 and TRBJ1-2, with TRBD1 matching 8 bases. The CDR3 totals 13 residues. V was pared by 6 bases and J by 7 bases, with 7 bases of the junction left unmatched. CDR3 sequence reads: CASSSQGARGYTF. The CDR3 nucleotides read TGTGCCAGCAGCAGTCAGGGGGCGCGTGGCTACACCTTC.

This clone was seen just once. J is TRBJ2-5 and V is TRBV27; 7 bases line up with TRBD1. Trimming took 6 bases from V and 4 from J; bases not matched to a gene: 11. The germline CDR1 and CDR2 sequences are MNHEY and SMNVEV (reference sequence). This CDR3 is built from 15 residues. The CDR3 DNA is TGTGCCAGCAGACGTAACAGGGGTTTAATAGAGACCCAGTACTTC. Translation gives CASRRNRGLIETQYF.

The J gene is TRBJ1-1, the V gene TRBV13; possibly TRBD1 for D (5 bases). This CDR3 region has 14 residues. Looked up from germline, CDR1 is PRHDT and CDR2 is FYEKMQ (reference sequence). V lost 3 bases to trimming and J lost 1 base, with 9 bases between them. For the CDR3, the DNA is TGTGCCAGCAGCTTTGGCCAGGGGAACACTGAAGCTTTCTTT. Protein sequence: CASSFGQGNTEAFF. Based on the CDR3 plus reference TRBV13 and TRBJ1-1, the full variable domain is AAGVIQSPRHLIKEKRETATLKCYPIPRHDTVYWYQQGPGQDPQFLISFYEKMQSDKGSIPDRFSAQQFSDYHSELNMSSLELGDSALYFCASSFGQGNTEAFFGQGTRLTVV.

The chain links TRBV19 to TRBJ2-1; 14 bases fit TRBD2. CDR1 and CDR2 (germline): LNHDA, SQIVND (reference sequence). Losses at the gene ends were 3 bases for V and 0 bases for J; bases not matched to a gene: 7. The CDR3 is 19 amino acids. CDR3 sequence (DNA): TGTGCCAGTAGTATGGGGGGACTAGCGGGAGCTCGCTCCTACAATGAGCAGTTCTTC. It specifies CASSMGGLAGARSYNEQFF. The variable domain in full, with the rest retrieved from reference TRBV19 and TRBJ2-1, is DGGITQSPKYLFRKEGQNVTLSCEQNLNHDAMYWYRQDPGQGLRLIYYSQIVNDFQKGDIAEGYSVSREKKESFPLTVTSAQKNPTAFYLCASSMGGLAGARSYNEQFFGPGTRLTVL.

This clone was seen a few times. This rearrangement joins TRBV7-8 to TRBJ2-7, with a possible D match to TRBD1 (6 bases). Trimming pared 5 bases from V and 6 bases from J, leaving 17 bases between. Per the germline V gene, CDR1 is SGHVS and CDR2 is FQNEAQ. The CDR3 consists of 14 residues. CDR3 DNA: TGTGCCAGCAGCGAAGCGACAGGACCTAGCGAGCAGTACGTC. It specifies CASSEATGPSEQYV.

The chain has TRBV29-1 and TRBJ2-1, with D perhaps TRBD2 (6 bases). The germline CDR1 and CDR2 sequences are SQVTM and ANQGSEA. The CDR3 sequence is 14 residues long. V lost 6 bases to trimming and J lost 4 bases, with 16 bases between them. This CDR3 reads CSVLGGLAYNEQFF. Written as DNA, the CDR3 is TGCAGCGTCCTTGGGGGACTGGCTTACAATGAGCAGTTCTTC.

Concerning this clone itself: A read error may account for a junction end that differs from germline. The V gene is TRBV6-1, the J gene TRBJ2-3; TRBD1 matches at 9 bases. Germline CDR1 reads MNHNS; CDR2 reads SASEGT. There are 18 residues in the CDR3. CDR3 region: CANSERPTGGWGTDTQYF. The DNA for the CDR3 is TGTGCCAACAGTGAACGCCCAACAGGGGGCTGGGGCACAGATACGCAGTATTTT.

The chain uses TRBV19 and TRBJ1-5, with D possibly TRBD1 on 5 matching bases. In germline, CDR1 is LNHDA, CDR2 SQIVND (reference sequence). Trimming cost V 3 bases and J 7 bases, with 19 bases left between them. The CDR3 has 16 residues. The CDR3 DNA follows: TGTGCCAGTAGTATGATCCGCGGGGACCCGCGGCAGCCCCAGCATTTT. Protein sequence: CASSMIRGDPRQPQHF.

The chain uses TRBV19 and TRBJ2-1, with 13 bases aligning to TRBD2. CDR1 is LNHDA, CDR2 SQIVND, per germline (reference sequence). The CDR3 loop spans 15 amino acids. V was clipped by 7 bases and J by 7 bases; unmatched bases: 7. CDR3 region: CASTLLAGGRNEQFF. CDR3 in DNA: TGTGCCAGTACCTTACTAGCGGGAGGGAGAAATGAGCAGTTCTTC. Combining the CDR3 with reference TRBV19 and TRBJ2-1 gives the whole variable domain DGGITQSPKYLFRKEGQNVTLSCEQNLNHDAMYWYRQDPGQGLRLIYYSQIVNDFQKGDIAEGYSVSREKKESFPLTVTSAQKNPTAFYLCASTLLAGGRNEQFFGPGTRLTVL.

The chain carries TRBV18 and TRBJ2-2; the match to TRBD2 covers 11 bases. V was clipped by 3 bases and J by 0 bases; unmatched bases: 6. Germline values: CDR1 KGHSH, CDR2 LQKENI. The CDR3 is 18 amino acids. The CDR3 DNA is TGTGCCAGCTCACCCATTAAGACTAGCGGGACGAACACCGGGGAGCTGTTTTTT. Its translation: CASSPIKTSGTNTGELFF.

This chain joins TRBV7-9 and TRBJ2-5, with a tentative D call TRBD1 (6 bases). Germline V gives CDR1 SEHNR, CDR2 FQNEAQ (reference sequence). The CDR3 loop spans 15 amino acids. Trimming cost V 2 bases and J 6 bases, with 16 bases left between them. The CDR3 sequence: CASSLIIGQLQTQYF. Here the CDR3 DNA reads TGTGCCAGCAGCTTAATTATTGGACAGTTGCAGACCCAGTACTTC.